A selection of T cell receptor beta chains follows, all from one sample in a study of T-cell memory formation after mild COVID-19. TCRdb redid the calling of the 5' RACE reads with MiXCR, one entry per CDR3 protein. This sample carries roughly 560,000 distinct CDR3 sequences, roughly 20% of them seen once, and the ten largest clones take under 15%. The sample was PBMCs or a T cell subset sorted from them (not recorded which). The source of these receptors is an adult woman who had mild COVID-19 (a few samples of this study predate the infection). Cell type and time point are not known. Each CDR3 is given with its conserved first and last residue. The order of the fields is CDR3 length, D gene, V gene, clone size, J gene, CDR3 DNA, CDR3 protein. The D gene is left open where the match is weak. Clone size is not always given. Where it is, it says once, few, many or a class for expanded clones.

cdr3_length: 15
d_call: TRBD1
v_call: TRBV2
clone_size: few
j_call: TRBJ1-1
cdr3_nt: TGTGCCAGCACCTTAAAGAGACAGGGGGATGCTGAAGCTTTCTTT
cdr3_aa: CASTLKRQGDAEAFF

cdr3_length: 16
d_call: TRBD1
v_call: TRBV29-1
clone_size: .
j_call: TRBJ1-5
cdr3_nt: TGCAGCGGTCTCAACCCCTACGACAGGGATTTCCAGCCCCAGCATTTT
cdr3_aa: CSGLNPYDRDFQPQHF

cdr3_length: 13
d_call: .
v_call: TRBV29-1
clone_size: few
j_call: TRBJ2-7
cdr3_nt: TGCAGCGCGGGGTTGGGGCGACAAATTGAGCAGTACTTC
cdr3_aa: CSAGLGRQIEQYF

cdr3_length: 15
d_call: .
v_call: TRBV7-9
clone_size: .
j_call: TRBJ2-7
cdr3_nt: TGTGCCAGCAGCTTAAGGGTTGGACTGCTCTACGAGCAGTACTTC
cdr3_aa: CASSLRVGLLYEQYF

cdr3_length: 13
d_call: .
v_call: TRBV7-8
clone_size: many
j_call: TRBJ2-7
cdr3_nt: TGTGCCAGCAGCTTGGCCAGGGGCTACGAGCAGTACTTC
cdr3_aa: CASSLARGYEQYF

cdr3_length: 16
d_call: TRBD2
v_call: TRBV7-2
clone_size: few
j_call: TRBJ2-5
cdr3_nt: TGTGCCAGCAGCTTACGAGCGGGGGGGCTGAGAGAGACCCAGTACTTC
cdr3_aa: CASSLRAGGLRETQYF

cdr3_length: 13
d_call: TRBD1
v_call: TRBV7-3
clone_size: few
j_call: TRBJ1-6
cdr3_nt: TGTGCCAGCAGCTTAAAAACAGGGGCAGCTCTCCACTTT
cdr3_aa: CASSLKTGAALHF

cdr3_length: 13
d_call: .
v_call: TRBV7-2
clone_size: .
j_call: TRBJ1-1
cdr3_nt: TGTGCCAGCAGCTTAGAAGCTGTATCAGAAGCTTTCTTT
cdr3_aa: CASSLEAVSEAFF

cdr3_length: 14
d_call: .
v_call: TRBV7-3
clone_size: .
j_call: TRBJ2-3
cdr3_nt: TGTGCCAGCAGCTTCGACAGCCACACAGATACGCAGTATTTT
cdr3_aa: CASSFDSHTDTQYF

cdr3_length: 13
d_call: .
v_call: TRBV9
clone_size: .
j_call: TRBJ1-1
cdr3_nt: TGTGCCAGCAGCGCACAGGGTCGGACTGAAGCTTTCTTT
cdr3_aa: CASSAQGRTEAFF

cdr3_length: 17
d_call: TRBD1
v_call: TRBV7-2
clone_size: .
j_call: TRBJ2-6
cdr3_nt: TGTGCCAGCAGCTTGGGACAGGGGGTATCTGGGGCCAACGTCCTGACTTTC
cdr3_aa: CASSLGQGVSGANVLTF

cdr3_length: 15
d_call: .
v_call: TRBV19
clone_size: .
j_call: TRBJ2-2
cdr3_nt: TGTGCCAGTAGTATGGGCATCTCGAACACCGGGGAGCTGTTTTTT
cdr3_aa: CASSMGISNTGELFF